These 15 T cell receptor beta chains were sequenced from one sample in a study of OX40 agonist ivuxolimab in advanced cancers. The repertoire was sequenced with immunoSEQ multiplex PCR; TCRdb's copy has only in-frame clones and lacks some. Of about 77,000 clones listed, approximately 86% are singletons. Sample: CD4+ or CD8+ T cells sorted from blood, taken in a trial of the OX40 agonist ivuxolimab. All receptors come from an adult with an advanced solid tumor such as melanoma, head and neck, liver or kidney cancer.

The table lists this clone with many counts. The chain joins TRBV5-1 to TRBJ1-5; possible D gene TRBD1, 6 bases. This CDR3 contains 14 residues. Germline lookup yields CDR1 SGHRS and CDR2 YFSETQ. The germline V and J ends were trimmed by 4 bases and 4 bases, with 12 bases remaining between them. CDR3 region: CASSASTGNQPQHF. CDR3 coding DNA: TGCGCCAGCAGCGCATCCACAGGGAATCAGCCCCAGCATTTT.

Comment on this clone: The same CDR3 is also encoded by other DNA sequences in this sample. The chain links TRBV27 to TRBJ1-5, with 8 nucleotides matching TRBD1. With 2 bases clipped from V and 4 bases from J, the junction kept 1 base outside the gene matches. CDR1 MNHEY and CDR2 SMNVEV come from the germline V gene (reference sequence). There are 14 residues in the CDR3. CDR3 sequence reads: CASSLRQGNQPQHF. The DNA for the CDR3 is TGTGCCAGCAGTTTAAGACAGGGGAATCAGCCCCAGCATTTT.

J is TRBJ2-1 and V is TRBV5-4, with D tentatively TRBD2 (5 bases). The CDR3 extends over 15 amino acids. Germline assignment: CDR1 SGHNT and CDR2 YYREEE (reference sequence). Trimming removed 4 bases at V and 7 bases at J, with 18 bases between. The CDR3 sequence: CASSGWIGRGNEQFF. The CDR3 coding sequence is TGTGCCAGCAGCGGTTGGATAGGGAGAGGGAATGAGCAGTTCTTC.

The chain joins TRBV5-6 to TRBJ1-5, with D perhaps matching TRBD1 (6 bases). The CDR3 totals 14 residues. Germline CDR1 and CDR2: SGHDT and YYEEEE. V lost 2 bases and J 3 bases, leaving 9 bases between the germline ends. The CDR3 loop is CASSFRGFNQPQHF. CDR3 sequence (DNA): TGTGCCAGCAGCTTCAGGGGTTTCAATCAGCCCCAGCATTTT.

The chain employs TRBV11-1 and TRBJ2-2; D unclear. CDR3 length equals 13 residues. CDR1 is SGHAT, CDR2 FQDESV, per germline (reference sequence). Trimming left V 5 bases short and J 1 base short, with 5 bases between. CDR3 sequence (DNA): TGTGCCAGCAGCGGGCAGAACACCGGGGAGCTGTTTTTT. Translating gives CASSGQNTGELFF.

This clone was seen just once. The V and J genes are TRBV5-6 and TRBJ2-7; D might be TRBD1 (5 bases). The CDR3 sequence is 16 residues long. The V and J ends lost 1 base and 2 bases respectively, with 16 bases between them. Germline V gives CDR1 SGHDT, CDR2 YYEEEE. The CDR3 DNA follows: TGTGCCAGCAGCTTGTATTACAGGAACTTTCCCTACGAGCAGTACTTC. Translating it yields CASSLYYRNFPYEQYF. Full variable domain (missing parts from reference TRBV5-6 and TRBJ2-7): DAGVTQSPTHLIKTRGQQVTLRCSPKSGHDTVSWYQQALGQGPQFIFQYYEEEERQRGNFPDRFSGHQFPNYSSELNVNALLLGDSALYLCASSLYYRNFPYEQYFGPGTRLTVT.

The V call is TRBV10-3, the J call TRBJ2-3, with 10 bases lining up with TRBD1. Per germline, CDR1 ENHRY and CDR2 SYGVKD. After removal of 6 bases from V and 2 bases from J, the junction contained 5 bases not matched to a gene. The CDR3 extends over 15 amino acids. This CDR3 reads CAISWTGGSTDTQYF. In nucleotides, the CDR3 is TGTGCCATCAGCTGGACAGGGGGTTCCACAGATACGCAGTATTTT.

This clone was recorded once. The chain employs TRBV5-4 and TRBJ1-2; D unclear. This CDR3 has 13 residues. Trimming took 1 base from V and 4 from J, leaving 8 bases between them. Germline CDR1 reads SGHNT; CDR2 reads YYREEE (reference sequence). The CDR3 DNA sequence: TGTGCCAGCAGCTTGTACAACTCCTATGGCTACACCTTC. This codes for CASSLYNSYGYTF.

The rearrangement uses TRBV7-9 and TRBJ2-2; a possible D gene is TRBD1 (6 bases). The V gene's germline CDR1 is SEHNR and CDR2 FQNEAQ (reference sequence). The CDR3 loop spans 14 amino acids. V was cut by 6 bases and J by 0 bases, with 8 bases left in between. CDR3 in DNA: TGTGCCAGCAGTCAGGGGACGAACACCGGGGAGCTGTTTTTT. It is translated as CASSQGTNTGELFF. Filled out from reference TRBV7-9 and TRBJ2-2, the complete variable domain reads DTGVSQNPRHKITKRGQNVTFRCDPISEHNRLYWYRQTLGQGPEFLTYFQNEAQLEKSRLLSDRFSAERPKGSFSTLEIQRTEQGDSAMYLCASSQGTNTGELFFGEGSRLTVL.

The chain employs TRBV6-1 and TRBJ2-1; 9 nucleotides match TRBD2. Per germline, CDR1 MNHNS and CDR2 SASEGT. Trimming took 5 bases from V and 6 from J; bases not matched to a gene: 8. This CDR3 is built from 15 residues. The CDR3 reads CASSRVAGEGNEQFF. The CDR3 DNA reads as TGTGCCAGCAGTAGAGTAGCGGGGGAGGGCAATGAGCAGTTCTTC.

V usage is TRBV6-5 and J usage is TRBJ2-2, with 10 bases aligning to TRBD2. From germline, CDR1 is MNHEY and CDR2 SVGAGI. Unmatched junction bases numbered 3, after V lost 7 bases and J lost 4 bases. The CDR3 consists of 14 residues. The CDR3 loop reads CASNLAGVTGELFF. The DNA for the CDR3 is TGTGCCAGCAACCTAGCGGGAGTCACCGGGGAGCTGTTTTTT.

This chain joins TRBV28 and TRBJ1-1, with TRBD1 as a possible D gene (6 bases). Germline V gives CDR1 MDHEN, CDR2 SYDVKM. Trimming took 5 bases from V and 2 from J, leaving 15 bases between them. The CDR3 sequence is 15 residues long. The CDR3 sequence is CASSQGDRQNTEAFF. CDR3 sequence (DNA): TGTGCCAGCAGTCAGGGCGACAGGCAAAACACTGAAGCTTTCTTT.

This chain uses TRBV5-1 with TRBJ1-5, with D maybe TRBD1 (5 bases). Germline-derived CDR1 and CDR2 are SGHRS and YFSETQ. V lost 4 bases, J lost 7 bases, and 18 bases lay in between. The length of the CDR3 is 15 residues. Here the CDR3 reads CASSTGTPGNQPQHF. The CDR3 bases are TGCGCCAGCAGCACCGGGACCCCTGGGAACCAGCCCCAGCATTTT.

The rearrangement joins TRBV15 to TRBJ2-5; D remains ambiguous. V dropped 1 base and J dropped 2 bases, with 8 bases sitting between them. Germline lookup yields CDR1 LNHNV and CDR2 YYDKDF (reference sequence). CDR3 length: 14 residues. For the CDR3, the DNA is TGTGCCACCAGCAGAGCTCAACAGCAAGAGACCCAGTACTTC. Translated, it gives CATSRAQQQETQYF.

The chain links TRBV12-5 to TRBJ2-1; 8 nucleotides match TRBD2. With 7 bases clipped from V and 3 bases from J, the junction kept 8 bases outside the gene matches. The length of the CDR3 is 15 residues. In germline, CDR1 is LGHNT, CDR2 FRNRAP. CDR3 region: CASDPREGLYNEQFF. CDR3 DNA sequence: TGTGCTAGTGACCCCCGGGAGGGACTCTACAATGAGCAGTTCTTC.